This T cell receptor beta chain was captured in a study of T cell responses to AZD1222 COVID-19 vaccine. Study overall: Pooling was applied to second doses at about 4 or about 12 weeks.

CDR1 and CDR2 (germline): SGHTA, FQGNSA. CDR3 length equals 13 residues. Between the trimmed V and J ends, which lost 1 base and 3 bases, there was a span of 6 bases. Measured with immunoSEQ multiplex PCR; TCRdb has only the in-frame clones, and not every one. The sample yields fewer than 90,000 clones, about nine tenths seen once. J is TRBJ1-2 and V is TRBV7-2; no firm D call. The sequence derives from an adult in good health. The material was peripheral blood, obtained on day 0 of AZD1222 vaccination. The CDR3 protein is CASSLGADYGYTF. CDR3 in DNA: TGTGCCAGCAGCTTAGGGGCAGACTATGGCTACACCTTC. The variable domain in full, completed from reference TRBV7-2 and TRBJ1-2, reads GAGVSQSPSNKVTEKGKDVELRCDPISGHTALYWYRQSLGQGLEFLIYFQGNSAPDKSGLPSDRFSAERTGGSVSTLTIQRTQQEDSAVYLCASSLGADYGYTFGSGTRLTVV.